The rows below give T cell receptor beta chains drawn from one sample of a study of PD-L1 blockade in urothelial cancer. The table came from immunoSEQ multiplex PCR; TCRdb's copy has only in-frame clones and leaves some out. The sample includes approximately 32,000 clones, approximately 80% of them seen just once. Sequences were derived from PBMCs, sampled around atezolizumab (anti-PD-L1) treatment. The receptors stem from a man aged 65-85 years with urothelial cancer. Each CDR3 is given without its conserved first and last residue. The D gene is left open where the match is weak.

J gene,V gene,D gene,CDR3 protein
TRBJ2-3,TRBV5-1,TRBD1,ASAWEPGTALTDTQY
TRBJ2-7,TRBV27,.,ATRDTSYEQY
TRBJ2-6,TRBV6-1,.,ASSEEGATGANVLT
TRBJ2-7,TRBV4-3,TRBD1,ASSTFGAGGYEQY
TRBJ2-7,TRBV5-5,TRBD1,ASSSGGYEQY
TRBJ2-1,TRBV7-9,.,ASSSGSYNEQF
TRBJ2-1,TRBV5-1,.,ASRQDGGSYNEQF
TRBJ2-2,TRBV2,TRBD1,ASSLGQGHTGELF
TRBJ2-2,TRBV5-4,TRBD1,ASSKDRGLDEELF
TRBJ2-1,TRBV9,.,ASSPQSVAGSYNEQF
TRBJ1-5,TRBV7-2,.,ASSFEGSDQPQH
TRBJ2-7,TRBV29-1,TRBD1,SVALGKGQGAYEQY
TRBJ1-2,TRBV19,TRBD1,ASSGDRGKYGYT
TRBJ1-4,TRBV28,.,ASSFLQGSNEKLF
TRBJ2-2,TRBV4-1,.,ASSQAQVANTGELF
TRBJ1-2,TRBV7-2,.,ASSLYYGYT
TRBJ2-7,TRBV7-8,.,ASSLGFSSYEQY
TRBJ1-5,TRBV10-2,.,ASSEAGGNQPQH
TRBJ2-7,TRBV28,.,ASSLGRGLSSYEQY
TRBJ2-5,TRBV11-3,TRBD1,ASSAQGNKMETQY
TRBJ1-5,TRBV27,TRBD1,ASRGGTGRGYSNQPQH
TRBJ2-7,TRBV29-1,.,SIRVGEQY
TRBJ2-1,TRBV5-1,.,ASSPLGGSYNEQF
TRBJ2-3,TRBV2,TRBD2,ASGGGAASTDTQY
TRBJ2-3,TRBV14,.,ASSQKGRVLVTDTQY
TRBJ1-2,TRBV4-2,.,ASSQDSSNYGYT
TRBJ1-1,TRBV5-1,TRBD1,ASSLWTGRPEAF
TRBJ2-1,TRBV28,TRBD2,ASSLRTSGGNEQF
TRBJ1-2,TRBV9,TRBD1,ASSGTGTLYGYT
TRBJ2-1,TRBV7-2,.,ASSLGGSVYNEQF
TRBJ2-3,TRBV7-4,TRBD1,ASSLARQGIADTQY
TRBJ1-2,TRBV4-2,.,ASSQAGRLYTYGYT
TRBJ2-7,TRBV5-6,.,ASSSAVSYEQY
TRBJ1-5,TRBV27,.,ASSLDGVGYQPQH
TRBJ1-1,TRBV13,.,ASSLDGGGGYMNTEAF